This record covers a single T cell receptor (beta chain). This entry belongs to a study of T cells after yellow fever vaccination. Across the study: Preparation used SMART-Seq v4 Ultra Low Input for the low-cell-number fractions.

The CDR3 is made up of 14 amino acids. Germline CDR1 is SGHRS and CDR2 is YFSETQ. V was clipped by 4 bases and J by 2 bases, with 10 bases between them. TCRdb fed the 5' RACE reads into MiXCR, producing one record per CDR3 protein. The table includes about 220,000 distinct CDR3 sequences, more than 3% detected once. The material was CD4+ T cells sorted from PBMCs, obtained 10 days after the yellow fever booster vaccination. The chain uses TRBV5-1 and TRBJ1-3, with unresolved D. The TCR was taken from a man between 18 and 35 years old who received the YFV17D yellow fever vaccine. The CDR3 protein is CASSTTAAGNTIYF. In DNA, the CDR3 is TGCGCCAGCAGCACGACGGCCGCTGGAAACACCATATATTTT.